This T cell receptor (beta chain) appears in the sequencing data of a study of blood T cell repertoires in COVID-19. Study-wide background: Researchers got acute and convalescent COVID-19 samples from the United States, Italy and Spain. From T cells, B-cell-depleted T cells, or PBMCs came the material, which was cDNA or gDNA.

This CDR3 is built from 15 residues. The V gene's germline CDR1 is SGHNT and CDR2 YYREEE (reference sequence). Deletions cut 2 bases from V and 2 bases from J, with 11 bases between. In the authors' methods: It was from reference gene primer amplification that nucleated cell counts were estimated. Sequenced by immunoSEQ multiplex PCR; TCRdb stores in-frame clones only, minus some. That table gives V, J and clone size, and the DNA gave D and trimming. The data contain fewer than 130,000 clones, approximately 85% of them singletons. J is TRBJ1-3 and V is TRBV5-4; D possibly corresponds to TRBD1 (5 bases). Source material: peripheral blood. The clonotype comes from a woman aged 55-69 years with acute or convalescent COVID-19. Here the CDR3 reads CASSFSSGAGNTIYF. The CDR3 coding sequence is TGTGCCAGCAGCTTCTCCTCGGGGGCTGGAAACACCATATATTTT.